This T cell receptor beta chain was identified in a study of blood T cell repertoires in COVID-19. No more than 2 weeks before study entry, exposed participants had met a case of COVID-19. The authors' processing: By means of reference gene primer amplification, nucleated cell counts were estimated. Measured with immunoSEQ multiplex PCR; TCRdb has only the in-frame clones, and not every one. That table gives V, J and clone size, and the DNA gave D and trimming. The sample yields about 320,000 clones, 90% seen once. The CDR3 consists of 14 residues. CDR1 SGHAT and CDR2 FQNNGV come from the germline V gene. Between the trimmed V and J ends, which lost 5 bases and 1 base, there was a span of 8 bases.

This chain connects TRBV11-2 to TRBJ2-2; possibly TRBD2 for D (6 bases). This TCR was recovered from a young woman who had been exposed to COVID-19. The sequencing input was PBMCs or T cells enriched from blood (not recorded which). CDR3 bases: TGTGCCAGCAGCACGGGACTGAACACCGGGGAGCTGTTTTTT. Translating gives CASSTGLNTGELFF.